The entry below describes one T cell receptor beta chain. Its antigen is currently unknown. TCRdb independently ran MiXCR on the reads; one entry per CDR3 protein. The sample holds hundreds of thousands of distinct CDR3 sequences; about 33% are singletons and the top ten take 13%. The sample originates from a study of T cell repertoires in cytomegalovirus infection. This CDR3 contains 14 residues. V was trimmed by 1 base and J by 11 bases, leaving 12 bases between them. The germline V gene has CDR1 LNHDA and CDR2 SQIVND (reference sequence). This receptor was obtained from a human donor in good health (CMV status not recorded). Some clones in this sample may be carry-over from other donors' samples. Here the sequenced sample was cultured CD8+ T cells from PBMCs, taken from culture after CMV antigen stimulation. This chain uses TRBV19 with TRBJ1-6; D unresolved. The CDR3: CASSIVDGRTPLHF. The CDR3 DNA sequence: TGTGCCAGTAGTATAGTGGACGGGAGGACACCCCTCCACTTT.